The sequence of this T cell receptor beta chain was determined in a study of cytomegalovirus exposure and HLA in healthy donors. Regarding this clone: Its cognate antigen is unknown.

Method: immunoSEQ multiplex PCR; TCRdb's copy keeps in-frame clones and lacks some. The sample comprises some 80,000 clones, approximately 96% of which are singletons, and 1.3% rests with the top ten. Findings and limits, study-wide: Some public TCRs appeared in many individuals, while most sequences were rare. Confirmation in vitro established that a few CMV-associated chains were specific for CMV antigens.

V was pared by 6 bases and J by 8 bases, with 13 bases of the junction left unmatched. CDR1 and CDR2 (germline): MRHNA, SNTAGT. The CDR3 is 15 residues long. Sequencing input: PBMCs. The sequence was collected from a woman aged 18-35 years in good health and CMV-seronegative. The chain joins TRBV6-4 to TRBJ2-1; 7 bases are a match to TRBD2. The CDR3 region has the DNA TGTGCCAGCAGGAAATCTGGGGGAGGGATAGATGAGCAGTTCTTC. Translated: CASRKSGGGIDEQFF.